A selection of T cell receptor beta chains follows, all from one sample in a study of blood T cell repertoires in COVID-19. Clones were read by immunoSEQ multiplex PCR, and TCRdb kept only the in-frame ones, dropping some. The data hold about 100,000 clones, with over 70% observed a single time. Sequenced sample: peripheral blood. Receptors were obtained from a man aged 45-65 years with acute or convalescent COVID-19. Each CDR3 is given without its conserved first and last residue.

cdr3_aa	v_call	j_call
ASGLSRGYNEQF	TRBV12-5	TRBJ2-1
ASGTGVTGELF	TRBV12-5	TRBJ2-2
ASSDLGLAGNYEQY	TRBV6-1	TRBJ2-7
ASSQVRLAGRYNEQF	TRBV23-1	TRBJ2-1
ASSVGLAGGHNEQF	TRBV6-4	TRBJ2-1
ATSRPWQGLAGGTDTQY	TRBV15	TRBJ2-3
ASSPSGGLGEQY	TRBV6-5	TRBJ2-7
ASSLTRRRLAGVFYEQY	TRBV11-3	TRBJ2-7
ASSVDGAISPLH	TRBV9	TRBJ1-6
ASSSEIDTEAF	TRBV18	TRBJ1-1
ASSLAGGQIREQY	TRBV5-1	TRBJ2-7
ASAGGGTGNTIY	TRBV6-5	TRBJ1-3
SVERTGTNYGYT	TRBV29-1	TRBJ1-2
ASSLRLAGIQSSYNEQF	TRBV14	TRBJ2-1
ASSSHRDREHEQF	TRBV7-9	TRBJ2-1
ASRVPGQGKRTDTQY	TRBV28	TRBJ2-3
ASSDLWGGSAF	TRBV6-1	TRBJ1-1
ASSEVGGYT	TRBV25-1	TRBJ1-2
ASRASGSYNEQF	TRBV6-5	TRBJ2-1
ASSPKETGLSGYT	TRBV3-1/TRBV3-2	TRBJ1-2
ASSRTSGMGGDNEQF	TRBV19	TRBJ2-1
ASSSEGMLALTDTQY	TRBV6-2/TRBV6-3	TRBJ2-3
ASSDGIGGALH	TRBV9	TRBJ1-6
ASNWETRAPEQY	TRBV2	TRBJ2-7
ASNLGRTSEAF	TRBV9	TRBJ1-1
ASSGGRLAGVETQY	TRBV5-1	TRBJ2-5
ASSFGGTQKETQY	TRBV7-8	TRBJ2-5
SVERLAGGPGNEQF	TRBV29-1	TRBJ2-1
ASSQTPGQGETYNEQF	TRBV4-1	TRBJ2-1
ASSGTQGAGTGELF	TRBV25-1	TRBJ2-2
AISANGGALRKETQY	TRBV10-3	TRBJ2-5
ASSLGTGQSPLH	TRBV5-6	TRBJ1-6
ASSTPAPGTQAF	TRBV5-1	TRBJ1-1